Listed below are T cell receptor beta chains from one sample, sequenced in a study of early T cells in non-severe SARS-CoV-2 infection. Using its own MiXCR run on the 5' RACE reads, TCRdb lists one record per CDR3 protein. The sample contains about 71,000 distinct CDR3 sequences, roughly 12% of which appear only once. Material: whole blood, obtained at baseline. Source of these receptors: an adult who was a healthcare worker with PCR-confirmed SARS-CoV-2 infection or an uninfected control (not recorded which). Each CDR3 is given with its conserved first and last residue. Each record gives: clone size, V gene, J gene, D gene, CDR3 protein, CDR3 DNA. D genes are given only for firm matches. Size is omitted from some rows. Given values are once, few, many or a class for expanded clones.

few,TRBV3-1,TRBJ2-2,NA,CASSQMVGGELFF,TGTGCCAGCAGCCAAATGGTCGGCGGGGAGCTGTTTTTT
NA,TRBV2,TRBJ1-1,TRBD1,CASRTGGTTEAFF,TGTGCCAGCAGGACAGGGGGCACCACTGAAGCTTTCTTT
NA,TRBV14,TRBJ2-7,NA,CASSPRGGRGSEQYF,TGTGCCAGCAGCCCACGGGGCGGTAGGGGTAGCGAGCAGTACTTC
few,TRBV12-3/TRBV12-4,TRBJ2-7,TRBD2,CASSFGLAGSYEQYF,TGTGCCAGCAGTTTTGGACTAGCGGGGAGCTACGAGCAGTACTTC
many,TRBV5-5,TRBJ2-1,TRBD1,CASSPPDRPSSYNEQFF,TGTGCCAGCAGCCCCCCGGACAGGCCCAGCTCCTACAATGAGCAGTTCTTC
NA,TRBV5-1,TRBJ2-1,NA,CASSLLANEQFF,TGCGCCAGCAGCTTACTAGCAAATGAGCAGTTCTTC
many,TRBV11-2,TRBJ2-7,TRBD2,CASSPTSGGYGEQYF,TGTGCCAGCAGCCCCACTAGCGGGGGGTACGGTGAGCAGTACTTC
few,TRBV18,TRBJ2-1,TRBD2,CASSPTSTNLFF,TGTGCCAGCTCCCCGACTAGCACAAATCTGTTCTTC
many,TRBV7-9,TRBJ2-2,TRBD1,CASSGRDRPNTGELFF,TGTGCCAGCAGCGGACGGGACAGACCGAACACCGGGGAGCTGTTTTTT
many,TRBV11-2,TRBJ2-7,NA,CASSLGRWIGEQYF,TGTGCCAGCAGCTTAGGACGGTGGATAGGCGAGCAGTACTTC
NA,TRBV11-2,TRBJ1-3,TRBD1,CASSTEGQAAGNTIYF,TGTGCCAGCAGCACAGAGGGACAGGCGGCTGGAAACACCATATATTTT
many,TRBV11-2,TRBJ2-1,TRBD1,CASSFTTGAGREQFF,TGTGCCAGCAGCTTTACGACAGGGGCGGGCAGAGAGCAGTTCTTC
many,TRBV7-2,TRBJ1-1,NA,CASSLLRNTEAFF,TGTGCCAGCAGCTTACTACGAAACACTGAAGCTTTCTTT
NA,TRBV5-1,TRBJ2-1,TRBD2,CASSLAQRGPYNEQFF,TGCGCCAGCAGCTTGGCACAGCGGGGGCCCTACAATGAGCAGTTCTTC
NA,TRBV20-1,TRBJ2-7,TRBD1,CSAVGQDPYEQYF,TGCAGTGCCGTGGGACAGGACCCCTACGAGCAGTACTTC
many,TRBV19,TRBJ2-1,NA,CASNPWLGAYNEQFF,TGTGCCAGTAACCCCTGGCTGGGCGCCTACAATGAGCAGTTCTTC
few,TRBV19,TRBJ1-5,NA,CASRQSNQPQHF,TGTGCCAGTAGACAGTCTAATCAGCCCCAGCATTTT
NA,TRBV4-2,TRBJ2-2,NA,CASSQDQISATGELFF,TGTGCCAGCAGCCAAGACCAGATTTCGGCCACCGGGGAGCTGTTTTTT
NA,TRBV5-1,TRBJ2-1,TRBD2,CASSLVTSGGNEQFF,TGCGCCAGCAGCTTGGTTACTAGCGGGGGAAATGAGCAGTTCTTC
many,TRBV5-1,TRBJ2-1,TRBD1,CARGGQGPNEQFF,TGCGCCAGAGGCGGACAGGGGCCCAATGAGCAGTTCTTC
few,TRBV4-1,TRBJ2-2,TRBD2,CASSQDRVAGAYTGELFF,TGCGCCAGCAGCCAAGATAGGGTAGCGGGAGCCTACACCGGGGAGCTGTTTTTT
NA,TRBV11-2,TRBJ2-7,TRBD2,CASSSRGGGHEQYF,TGTGCCAGCAGCTCCCGGGGGGGAGGCCACGAGCAGTACTTC
once,TRBV5-1,TRBJ1-3,TRBD1,CASSLAEQGTGNTIYF,TGCGCCAGCAGCTTGGCAGAACAGGGGACTGGAAACACCATATATTTT
many,TRBV28,TRBJ1-1,NA,CASSLAPGLRVPEAFF,TGTGCCAGCAGTTTGGCCCCAGGGTTGAGGGTCCCTGAAGCTTTCTTT
NA,TRBV20-1,TRBJ2-7,NA,CSLRGPSGYEQYF,TGCAGCCTCAGGGGCCCCTCCGGTTACGAGCAGTACTTC
many,TRBV11-2,TRBJ2-1,NA,CASSLGSYNEQFF,TGTGCCAGCAGTTTAGGCAGCTACAATGAGCAGTTCTTC
NA,TRBV7-9,TRBJ2-1,TRBD2,CASSWTSGGEQFF,TGTGCCAGCAGCTGGACTAGCGGTGGTGAGCAGTTCTTC
few,TRBV6-5,TRBJ2-5,TRBD2,CASSTMTSALETQYF,TGTGCCAGCAGTACGATGACTAGCGCCTTGGAGACCCAGTACTTC
NA,TRBV21-1,TRBJ1-1,NA,CASSKARANTEAFF,TGTGCCAGCAGCAAAGCACGGGCCAACACTGAAGCTTTCTTT
few,TRBV7-9,TRBJ2-3,TRBD1,CASSLILGQGGPSDTDTQYF,TGTGCCAGCAGCTTAATTTTGGGACAGGGAGGACCTTCGGACACAGATACGCAGTATTTT
few,TRBV28,TRBJ1-2,NA,CASSLPGLGYTF,TGTGCCAGCAGTCTCCCCGGGCTTGGCTACACCTTC
NA,TRBV9,TRBJ2-7,TRBD1,CASSPWTGQSSYEQYF,TGTGCCAGCAGCCCGTGGACAGGCCAGAGCTCCTACGAGCAGTACTTC
few,TRBV5-1,TRBJ2-7,TRBD1,CASSLGQGALEQYF,TGCGCCAGCAGCTTGGGACAGGGGGCGCTTGAGCAGTACTTC
many,TRBV18,TRBJ2-3,TRBD2,CASSPTSGGADTQYF,TGTGCCAGCTCACCGACTAGCGGGGGGGCAGATACGCAGTATTTT
few,TRBV7-9,TRBJ2-1,NA,CASSFDRGSYNEQFF,TGTGCCAGCAGCTTCGACAGAGGCTCCTACAATGAGCAGTTCTTC
many,TRBV27,TRBJ1-2,NA,CASRKGGVSNYGYTF,TGTGCCAGCAGGAAGGGAGGGGTTTCTAACTATGGCTACACCTTC
few,TRBV11-2,TRBJ2-1,NA,CASSIQGYNEQFF,TGTGCCAGCAGCATACAGGGTTACAATGAGCAGTTCTTC
many,TRBV7-9,TRBJ1-5,TRBD1,CASSPGGAASNQPQHF,TGTGCCAGCAGCCCAGGGGGGGCCGCAAGCAATCAGCCCCAGCATTTT
NA,TRBV29-1,TRBJ1-1,NA,CSAHYQNTEAFF,TGCAGCGCCCACTACCAGAACACTGAAGCTTTCTTT
many,TRBV3-1,TRBJ2-7,TRBD1,CASSLGTDYEQYF,TGTGCCAGCAGCCTCGGGACAGACTACGAGCAGTACTTC
many,TRBV11-2,TRBJ2-3,TRBD1,CASSGQGVRGTDTQYF,TGTGCCAGCAGCGGACAGGGGGTCCGAGGCACAGATACGCAGTATTTT
NA,TRBV6-5,TRBJ1-1,NA,CASRSFQQGTTEAFF,TGTGCCAGTCGTTCTTTTCAACAGGGCACCACTGAAGCTTTCTTT
NA,TRBV6-5,TRBJ1-1,NA,CASSYSRLDTEAFF,TGTGCCAGCAGTTACTCTAGGTTGGACACTGAAGCTTTCTTT
NA,TRBV7-9,TRBJ2-5,NA,CASSLVPLSVLRGFQETQYF,TGTGCCAGCAGCTTAGTACCCCTCTCAGTCCTAAGGGGGTTCCAAGAGACCCAGTACTTC
few,TRBV6-5,TRBJ2-5,NA,CASSPQGNQETQYF,TGTGCCAGCAGCCCTCAGGGGAATCAAGAGACCCAGTACTTC
once,TRBV28,TRBJ1-3,NA,CATRRSGSSGNTIYF,TGTGCCACCCGCCGGTCCGGAAGCTCTGGAAACACCATATATTTT
few,TRBV5-1,TRBJ1-4,NA,CASRRGADSLNEKLFF,TGCGCCAGCAGAAGAGGAGCTGACAGCCTTAATGAAAAACTGTTTTTT
few,TRBV7-8,TRBJ2-2,TRBD1,CASSLERDSNTGELFF,TGTGCCAGCAGCTTAGAGAGGGACAGTAACACCGGGGAGCTGTTTTTT
few,TRBV19,TRBJ2-1,TRBD1,CASSSPGQGGNEQFF,TGTGCCAGTAGTAGTCCGGGACAGGGAGGCAATGAGCAGTTCTTC
NA,TRBV11-2,TRBJ2-5,TRBD1,CASSSRTGGSRETQYF,TGTGCCAGCAGCTCTAGGACAGGGGGTAGTAGAGAGACCCAGTACTTC
NA,TRBV4-1,TRBJ1-3,NA,CASSQVEGFVHGNTIYF,TGCGCCAGCAGCCAAGTAGAGGGTTTTGTGCACGGAAACACCATATATTTT